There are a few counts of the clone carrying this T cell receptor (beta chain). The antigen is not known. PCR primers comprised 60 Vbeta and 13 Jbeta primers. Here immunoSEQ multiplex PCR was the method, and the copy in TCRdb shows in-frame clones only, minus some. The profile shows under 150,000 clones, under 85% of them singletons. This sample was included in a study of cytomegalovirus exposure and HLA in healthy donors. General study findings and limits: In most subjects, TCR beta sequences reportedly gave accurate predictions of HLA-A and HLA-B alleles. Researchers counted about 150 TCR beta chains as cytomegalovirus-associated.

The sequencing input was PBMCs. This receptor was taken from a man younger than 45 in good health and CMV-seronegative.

CDR3 residues: CASTRDSLYEQYF. The CDR3 DNA follows: TGTGCCAGCACTAGGGACTCCCTCTACGAGCAGTACTTC. The chain carries TRBV6-1 and TRBJ2-7, with D perhaps TRBD2 (6 bases). The CDR3 loop spans 13 amino acids. The germline V and J ends were trimmed by 7 bases and 3 bases, with 13 bases remaining between them. CDR1 is MNHNS and CDR2 is SASEGT in the germline V gene.